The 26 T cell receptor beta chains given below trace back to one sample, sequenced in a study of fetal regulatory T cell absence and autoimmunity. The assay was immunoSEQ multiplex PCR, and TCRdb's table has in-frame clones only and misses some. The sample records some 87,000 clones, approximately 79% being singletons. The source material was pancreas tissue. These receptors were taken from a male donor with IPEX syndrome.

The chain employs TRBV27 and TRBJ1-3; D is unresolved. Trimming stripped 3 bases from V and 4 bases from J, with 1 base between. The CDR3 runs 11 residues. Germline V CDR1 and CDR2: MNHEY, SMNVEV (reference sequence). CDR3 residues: CASSLGNTIYF. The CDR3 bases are TGTGCCAGCAGTTTGGGAAACACCATATATTTT.

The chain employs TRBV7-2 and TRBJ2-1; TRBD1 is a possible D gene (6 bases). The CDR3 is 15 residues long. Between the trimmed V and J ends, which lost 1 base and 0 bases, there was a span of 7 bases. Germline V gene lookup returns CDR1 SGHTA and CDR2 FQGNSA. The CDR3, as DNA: TGTGCCAGCAGCTTAGGCAGGGGCTCCTACAATGAGCAGTTCTTC. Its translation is CASSLGRGSYNEQFF.

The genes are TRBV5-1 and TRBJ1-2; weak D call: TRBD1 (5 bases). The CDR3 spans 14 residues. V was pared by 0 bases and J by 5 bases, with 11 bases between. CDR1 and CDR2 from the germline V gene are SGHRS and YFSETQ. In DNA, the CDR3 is TGCGCCAGCAGCTTGGAAGGGGTTAATTATGGCTACACCTTC. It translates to CASSLEGVNYGYTF.

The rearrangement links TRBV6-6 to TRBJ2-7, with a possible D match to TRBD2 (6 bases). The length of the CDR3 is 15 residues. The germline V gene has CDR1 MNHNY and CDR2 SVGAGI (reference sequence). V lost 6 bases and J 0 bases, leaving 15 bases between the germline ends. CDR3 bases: TGTGCCAGCAGGTCGATCGGGAGCTCCTCCTACGAGCAGTACTTC. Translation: CASRSIGSSSYEQYF.

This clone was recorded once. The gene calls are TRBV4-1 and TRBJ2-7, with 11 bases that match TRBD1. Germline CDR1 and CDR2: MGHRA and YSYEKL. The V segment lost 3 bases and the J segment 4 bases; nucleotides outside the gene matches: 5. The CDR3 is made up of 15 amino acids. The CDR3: CASSHAGQGEYEQYF. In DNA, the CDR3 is TGCGCCAGCAGCCACGCGGGACAGGGGGAATACGAGCAGTACTTC.

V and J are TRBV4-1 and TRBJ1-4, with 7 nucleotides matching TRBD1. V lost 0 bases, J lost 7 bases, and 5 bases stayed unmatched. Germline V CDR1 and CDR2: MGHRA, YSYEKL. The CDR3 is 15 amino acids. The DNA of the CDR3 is TGCGCCAGCAGCCAAGAGATCGGGACAGTTGAAAAACTGTTTTTT. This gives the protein CASSQEIGTVEKLFF.

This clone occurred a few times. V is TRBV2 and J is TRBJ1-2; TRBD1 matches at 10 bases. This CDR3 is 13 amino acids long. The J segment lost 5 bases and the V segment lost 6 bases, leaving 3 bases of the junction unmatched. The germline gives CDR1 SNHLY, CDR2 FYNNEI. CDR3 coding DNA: TGTGCCAGCAGGGGACAGGGGCGGTATGGCTACACCTTC. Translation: CASRGQGRYGYTF.

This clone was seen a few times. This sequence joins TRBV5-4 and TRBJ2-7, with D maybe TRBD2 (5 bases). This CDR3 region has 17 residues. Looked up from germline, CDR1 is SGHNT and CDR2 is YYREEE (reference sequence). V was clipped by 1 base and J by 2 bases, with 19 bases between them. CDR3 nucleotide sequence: TGTGCCAGCAGCTTGTACGCCGAGGGCTACCGAGCCTACGAGCAGTACTTC. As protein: CASSLYAEGYRAYEQYF.

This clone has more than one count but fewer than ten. The CDR3 sequence is CASSPLLDEQYF. The CDR3 region has the DNA TGTGCCAGCAGCCCGCTTTTGGACGAGCAGTACTTC. This chain links TRBV5-6 with TRBJ2-7; D not resolved. Germline V CDR1 and CDR2: SGHDT, YYEEEE. V lost 4 bases, J lost 5 bases, and 10 bases lay in between. The length of the CDR3 is 12 residues.

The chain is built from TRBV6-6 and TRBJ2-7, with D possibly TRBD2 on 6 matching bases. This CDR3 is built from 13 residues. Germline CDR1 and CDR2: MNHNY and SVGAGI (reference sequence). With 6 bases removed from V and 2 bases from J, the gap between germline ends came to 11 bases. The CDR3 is CASSPTRAYEQYF. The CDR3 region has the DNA TGTGCCAGCAGCCCGACTAGGGCCTACGAGCAGTACTTC.

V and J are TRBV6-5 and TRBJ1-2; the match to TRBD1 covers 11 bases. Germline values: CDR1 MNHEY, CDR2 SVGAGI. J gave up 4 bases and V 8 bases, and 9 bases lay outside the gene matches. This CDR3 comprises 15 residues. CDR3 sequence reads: CASSASGTGGYGYTF. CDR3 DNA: TGTGCCAGCTCAGCGTCTGGGACAGGGGGCTATGGCTACACCTTC.

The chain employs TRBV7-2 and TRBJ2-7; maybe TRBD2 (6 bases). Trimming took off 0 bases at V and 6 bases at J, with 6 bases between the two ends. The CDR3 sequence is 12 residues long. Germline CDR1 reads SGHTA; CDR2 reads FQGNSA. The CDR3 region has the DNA TGTGCCAGCAGCTTAGCGGGGGGCGAGCAGTACTTC. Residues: CASSLAGGEQYF.

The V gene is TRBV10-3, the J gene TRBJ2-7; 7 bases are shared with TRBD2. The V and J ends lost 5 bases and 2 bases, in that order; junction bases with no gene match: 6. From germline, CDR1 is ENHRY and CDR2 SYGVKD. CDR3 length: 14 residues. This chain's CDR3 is CAISSSGAPYEQYF. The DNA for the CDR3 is TGTGCCATCAGTTCTAGCGGAGCTCCCTACGAGCAGTACTTC.

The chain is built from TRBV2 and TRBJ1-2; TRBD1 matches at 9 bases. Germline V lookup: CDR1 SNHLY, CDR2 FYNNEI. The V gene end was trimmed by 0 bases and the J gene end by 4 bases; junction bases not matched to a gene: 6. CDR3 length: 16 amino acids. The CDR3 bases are TGTGCCAGCAGTGAAGCAACAGGGGGCGGGGGCTATGGCTACACCTTC. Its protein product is CASSEATGGGGYGYTF.

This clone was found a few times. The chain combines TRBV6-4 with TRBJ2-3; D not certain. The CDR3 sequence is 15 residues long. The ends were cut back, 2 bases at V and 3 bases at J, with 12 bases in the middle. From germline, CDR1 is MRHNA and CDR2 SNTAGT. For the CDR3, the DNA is TGTGCCAGCAGTGACGGGCAGGTGGGGACAGATACGCAGTATTTT. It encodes CASSDGQVGTDTQYF.

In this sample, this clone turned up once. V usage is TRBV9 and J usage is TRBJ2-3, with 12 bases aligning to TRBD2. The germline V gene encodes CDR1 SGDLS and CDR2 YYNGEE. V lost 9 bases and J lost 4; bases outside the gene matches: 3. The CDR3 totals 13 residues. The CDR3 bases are TGTGCCACTAGCGGGGGGGCCTCAGATACGCAGTATTTT. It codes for CATSGGASDTQYF.

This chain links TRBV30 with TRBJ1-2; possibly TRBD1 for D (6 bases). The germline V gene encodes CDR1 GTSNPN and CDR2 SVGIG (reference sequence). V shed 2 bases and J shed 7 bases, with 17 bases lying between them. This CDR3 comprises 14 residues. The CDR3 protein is CAWSPPGGLSGYTF. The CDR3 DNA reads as TGTGCCTGGAGTCCGCCCGGGGGGCTCAGTGGCTACACCTTC.

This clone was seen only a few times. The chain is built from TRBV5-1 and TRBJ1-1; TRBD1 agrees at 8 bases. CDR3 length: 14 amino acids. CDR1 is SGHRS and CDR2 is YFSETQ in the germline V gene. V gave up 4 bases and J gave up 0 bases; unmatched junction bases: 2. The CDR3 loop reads CASSRTGMNTEAFF. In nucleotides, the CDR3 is TGCGCCAGCAGCAGGACAGGGATGAACACTGAAGCTTTCTTT.

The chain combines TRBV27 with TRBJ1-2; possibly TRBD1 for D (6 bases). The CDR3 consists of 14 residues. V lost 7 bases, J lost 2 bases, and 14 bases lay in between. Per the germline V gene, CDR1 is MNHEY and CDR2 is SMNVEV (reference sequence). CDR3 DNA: TGTGCCAGCACTTCTGTCACAGGGAACTATGGCTACACCTTC. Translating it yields CASTSVTGNYGYTF.

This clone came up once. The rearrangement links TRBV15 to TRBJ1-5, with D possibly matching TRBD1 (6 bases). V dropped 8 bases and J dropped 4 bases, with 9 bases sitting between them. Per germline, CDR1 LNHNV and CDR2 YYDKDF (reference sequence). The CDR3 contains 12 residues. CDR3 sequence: CATGRGNQPQHF. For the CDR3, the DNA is TGTGCCACCGGGAGGGGGAATCAGCCCCAGCATTTT.

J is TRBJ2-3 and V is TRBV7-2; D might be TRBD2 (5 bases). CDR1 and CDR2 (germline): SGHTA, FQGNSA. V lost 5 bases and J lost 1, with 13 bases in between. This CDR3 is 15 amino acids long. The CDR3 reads CASSGRAVGTDTQYF. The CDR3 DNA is TGTGCCAGCAGCGGGCGGGCGGTCGGCACAGATACGCAGTATTTT.

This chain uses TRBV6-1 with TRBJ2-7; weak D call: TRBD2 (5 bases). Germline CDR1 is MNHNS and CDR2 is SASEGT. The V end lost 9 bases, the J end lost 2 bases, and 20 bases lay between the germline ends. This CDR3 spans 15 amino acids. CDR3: CASRDPRETPYEQYF. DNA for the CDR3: TGTGCCAGTCGCGACCCTCGGGAAACTCCCTACGAGCAGTACTTC.

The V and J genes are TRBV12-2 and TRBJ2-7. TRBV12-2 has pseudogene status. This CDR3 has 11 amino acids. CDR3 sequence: CASRLQYEQYF. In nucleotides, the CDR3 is TGTGCAAGTCGCCTACAATACGAGCAGTACTTC.

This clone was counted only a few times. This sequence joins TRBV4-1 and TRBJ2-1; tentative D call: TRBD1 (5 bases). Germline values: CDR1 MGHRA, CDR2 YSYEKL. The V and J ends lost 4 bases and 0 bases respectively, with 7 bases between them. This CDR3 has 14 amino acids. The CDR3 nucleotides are TGCGCCAGCAGCCGACAGAGCTCCTACAATGAGCAGTTCTTC. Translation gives CASSRQSSYNEQFF.

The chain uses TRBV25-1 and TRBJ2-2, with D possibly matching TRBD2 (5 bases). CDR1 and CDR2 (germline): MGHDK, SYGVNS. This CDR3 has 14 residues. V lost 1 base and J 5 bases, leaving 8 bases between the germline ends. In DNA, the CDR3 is TGTGCCAGCAGTGAATCTGGGAGTACCGGGGAGCTGTTTTTT. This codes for CASSESGSTGELFF.

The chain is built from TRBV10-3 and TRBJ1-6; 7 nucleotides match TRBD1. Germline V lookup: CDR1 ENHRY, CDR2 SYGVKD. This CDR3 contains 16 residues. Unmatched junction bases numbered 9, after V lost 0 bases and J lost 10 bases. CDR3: CAISESPDRRNSPLHF. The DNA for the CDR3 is TGTGCCATCAGTGAGTCCCCGGACAGGCGGAACTCACCCCTCCACTTT.